The 14 T cell receptor beta chains below all came from one sample that was sequenced in a study of CD8 T cells in Susac syndrome. Random hexamers primed reverse transcription of roughly 0.5 to 1 ug RNA. TCRdb analysed the immunoSEQ multiplex PCR reads with MiXCR anew, one entry per CDR3 protein. The table shows roughly 400,000 distinct CDR3 sequences, with around 85% occurring only once. Sequenced sample: CD8+ T cells from PBMCs. The source is a human donor with multiple sclerosis.

This sequence joins TRBV7-2 and TRBJ2-7; unclear D gene. CDR1 is SGHTA and CDR2 is FQGNSA in the germline V gene. With 5 bases removed from V and 2 bases from J, the gap between germline ends came to 10 bases. CDR3 length: 13 amino acids. The CDR3 protein is CASSPKLTYEQYF. The DNA for the CDR3 is TGTGCCAGCAGCCCAAAGTTAACCTACGAGCAGTACTTC.

The chain employs TRBV7-9 and TRBJ2-5; D perhaps matches TRBD1 (6 bases). The CDR3 extends over 14 amino acids. In germline, CDR1 is SEHNR, CDR2 FQNEAQ (reference sequence). Trimming pared 7 bases from V and 5 bases from J, leaving 17 bases between. For the CDR3, the DNA is TGTGCCAGCAACCAACAGGGTGAAGGCGAGACCCAGTACTTC. Protein product: CASNQQGEGETQYF.

The chain joins TRBV21-1 to TRBJ1-3. TRBV21-1 is given as a pseudogene. This CDR3 spans 15 amino acids. CDR3 coding DNA: TGTGCCAGCAGCAAAGCGCTTTCGGTGGGAAACACCATATATTTT. Translated, it gives CASSKALSVGNTIYF.

The V and J genes are TRBV23-1 and TRBJ1-1; the match to TRBD1 covers 7 bases. TRBV23-1 qualifies as an ORF whose function is uncertain. Trimming at V came to 6 bases and at J to 5 bases, leaving 12 bases not matched to a gene. This CDR3 is built from 15 residues. DNA for the CDR3: TGCGCCAGCAGAACTTACCGGGACAGATGGACTGAAGCTTTCTTT. Protein sequence: CASRTYRDRWTEAFF.

The gene calls are TRBV27 and TRBJ2-3; possibly TRBD2 for D (5 bases). CDR1 MNHEY and CDR2 SMNVEV come from the germline V gene (reference sequence). The CDR3 runs to 14 residues. V was trimmed by 3 bases and J by 0 bases, leaving 7 bases between them. CDR3 loop: CASSFLASTDTQYF. CDR3 sequence (DNA): TGTGCCAGCAGTTTCCTAGCTAGCACAGATACGCAGTATTTT.

V is TRBV7-9 and J is TRBJ2-3, with 8 bases that match TRBD2. J lost 4 bases, V lost 5 bases, and 11 bases had no gene match. The germline gives CDR1 SEHNR, CDR2 FQNEAQ (reference sequence). This CDR3 has 16 residues. CDR3 nucleotides: TGTGCCAGCAGCACAACTCGCGGGACTAGAGCAGATACGCAGTATTTT. Its translation: CASSTTRGTRADTQYF.

This clonotype was picked up one time. The rearrangement uses TRBV11-2 and TRBJ2-4, with 10 bases identical to TRBD2. Germline assignment: CDR1 SGHAT and CDR2 FQNNGV. V shed 5 bases, J shed 6 bases, and the junction held 16 bases outside the gene matches. The CDR3 runs 18 residues. The CDR3: CASSEPLAGALKLNIQYF. DNA for the CDR3: TGTGCCAGCAGCGAGCCCCTAGCGGGGGCCCTCAAACTAAACATTCAGTACTTC. The full variable domain, in which reference TRBV11-2 and TRBJ2-4 provide the parts outside the CDR3, is EAGVAQSPRYKIIEKRQSVAFWCNPISGHATLYWYQQILGQGPKLLIQFQNNGVVDDSQLPKDRFSAERLKGVDSTLKIQPAKLEDSAVYLCASSEPLAGALKLNIQYFGAGTRLSVL.

The V call is TRBV5-4, the J call TRBJ2-7; the D gene is possibly TRBD2 (7 bases). CDR1 is SGHNT, CDR2 YYREEE, per germline (reference sequence). Between the trimmed V and J ends, which lost 4 bases and 5 bases, there was a span of 19 bases. This CDR3 is 15 amino acids long. The CDR3 region has the DNA TGTGCCAGCAGCCATAGCGAGGGGGAGGGCGACGAGCAGTACTTC. Translation gives CASSHSEGEGDEQYF.

The count of this clonotype is one. J is TRBJ2-3 and V is TRBV15; 10 positions match TRBD2. CDR1 LNHNV and CDR2 YYDKDF come from the germline V gene (reference sequence). The junction had 9 bases not matched to a gene; V was cut back by 5 bases and J by 1 base. The CDR3 covers 17 residues. The CDR3 nucleotides are TGTGCCACCAGCGGGCTAGCGGGAGAAGGTGGCACAGATACGCAGTATTTT. Translation gives CATSGLAGEGGTDTQYF. Using reference TRBV15 and TRBJ2-3 for the parts outside the CDR3, the full variable domain is DAMVIQNPRYQVTQFGKPVTLSCSQTLNHNVMYWYQQKSSQAPKLLFHYYDKDFNNEADTPDNFQSRRPNTSFCFLDIRSPGLGDTAMYLCATSGLAGEGGTDTQYFGPGTRLTVL.

The rearrangement links TRBV27 to TRBJ2-7; the D gene is possibly TRBD2 (6 bases). Germline values: CDR1 MNHEY, CDR2 SMNVEV (reference sequence). CDR3 length: 15 amino acids. V gave up 2 bases and J gave up 1 base, with 12 bases separating them. The chain's CDR3 is CASSLLEGNSYEQYF. The CDR3 DNA reads as TGTGCCAGCAGTTTACTGGAGGGCAATTCCTACGAGCAGTACTTC.

This chain uses TRBV5-1 with TRBJ2-7, with D possibly being TRBD1 (6 bases). Germline V gives CDR1 SGHRS, CDR2 YFSETQ. The CDR3 runs 15 residues. The V end lost 0 bases, the J end lost 3 bases, and 13 bases lay between the germline ends. CDR3 nucleotides: TGCGCCAGCAGCTTGGTATTGTGGGACAACTACGAGCAGTACTTC. This sequence encodes CASSLVLWDNYEQYF.

This chain uses TRBV7-2 with TRBJ2-4; the D gene is possibly TRBD2 (6 bases). This CDR3 comprises 15 residues. Germline V gene sequence: CDR1 SGHTA, CDR2 FQGNSA. The V and J ends lost 5 bases and 6 bases respectively, with 17 bases between them. The CDR3 spells CASSPPGYGGNIQYF. CDR3 sequence (DNA): TGTGCCAGCAGCCCCCCCGGTTACGGGGGAAACATTCAGTACTTC. Looking up the rest from reference TRBV7-2 and TRBJ2-4 gives the full variable domain: GAGVSQSPSNKVTEKGKDVELRCDPISGHTALYWYRQSLGQGLEFLIYFQGNSAPDKSGLPSDRFSAERTGGSVSTLTIQRTQQEDSAVYLCASSPPGYGGNIQYFGAGTRLSVL.

The chain is built from TRBV6-5 and TRBJ2-1; 11 bases fit TRBD2. Looked up from germline, CDR1 is MNHEY and CDR2 is SVGAGI. The CDR3 sequence is 18 residues long. The V gene end was trimmed by 2 bases and the J gene end by 6 bases; junction bases not matched to a gene: 12. CDR3 residues: CASSYGVAGGPIGNEQFF. The CDR3 nucleotides read TGTGCCAGCAGTTACGGGGTAGCGGGAGGGCCAATAGGCAATGAGCAGTTCTTC.

The rearrangement uses TRBV4-1 and TRBJ1-5, with D possibly being TRBD1 (6 bases). Germline values: CDR1 MGHRA, CDR2 YSYEKL. This CDR3 contains 16 residues. V lost 0 bases to trimming and J lost 4 bases, with 13 bases between them. The CDR3 nucleotides read TGCGCCAGCAGCCAAGAGCTAGGACAGATAAATCAGCCCCAGCATTTT. Its translation is CASSQELGQINQPQHF.